This record covers a single TCR beta chain. The source of the sample is a study of blood T cell repertoires in COVID-19. About the research overall: There were acute and convalescent COVID-19 samples, and they came from the United States, Italy and Spain. The cDNA or gDNA used as material had been derived from T cells, B-cell-depleted T cells, or PBMCs.

CDR3 size: 14 residues. Germline V gives CDR1 MDHEN, CDR2 SYDVKM. Trimming shortened V by 5 bases and J by 3 bases, and 11 bases separated the two germline ends. In the authors' workflow: Amplification with reference gene primers provided the estimates of nucleated cell counts. Data came from immunoSEQ multiplex PCR; TCRdb stores just in-frame clones and leaves some out. For V, J and clone size, that table is used; D and trimming come from the DNA. The sample comprises 74,000 or so clones, over 70% of which are singletons, and about 2.3% rests with the top ten. The TCR was taken from a human donor in a cohort sampled during active COVID-19. This sequence joins TRBV28 and TRBJ1-5, with D perhaps TRBD1 (6 bases). Sequenced input: peripheral blood. The CDR3, as DNA: TGTGCCAGCAGTGATACAGGGTTCAATCAGCCCCAGCATTTT. It yields the protein CASSDTGFNQPQHF. Based on the CDR3 plus reference TRBV28 and TRBJ1-5, the full variable domain is DVKVTQSSRYLVKRTGEKVFLECVQDMDHENMFWYRQDPGLGLRLIYFSYDVKMKEKGDIPEGYSVSREKKERFSLILESASTNQTSMYLCASSDTGFNQPQHFGDGTRLSIL.